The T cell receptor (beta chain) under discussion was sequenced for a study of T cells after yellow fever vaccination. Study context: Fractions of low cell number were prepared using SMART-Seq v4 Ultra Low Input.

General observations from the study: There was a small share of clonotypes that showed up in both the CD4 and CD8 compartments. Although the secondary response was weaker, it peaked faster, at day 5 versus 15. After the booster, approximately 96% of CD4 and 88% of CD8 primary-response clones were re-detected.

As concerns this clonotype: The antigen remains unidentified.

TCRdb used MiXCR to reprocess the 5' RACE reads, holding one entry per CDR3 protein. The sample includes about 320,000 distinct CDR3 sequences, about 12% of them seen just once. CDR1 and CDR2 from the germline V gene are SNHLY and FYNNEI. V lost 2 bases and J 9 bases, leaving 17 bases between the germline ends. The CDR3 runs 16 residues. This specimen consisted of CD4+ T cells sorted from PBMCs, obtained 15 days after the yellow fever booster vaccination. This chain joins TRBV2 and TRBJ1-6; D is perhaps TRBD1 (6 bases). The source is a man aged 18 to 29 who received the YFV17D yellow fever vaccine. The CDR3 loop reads CASSELGIQGPSPLHF. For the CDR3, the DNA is TGTGCCAGCAGTGAATTAGGGATACAGGGCCCTTCACCCCTCCACTTT.